This section outlines one T cell receptor (beta chain) sequence together with its context. Samples were assayed with immunoSEQ v3.0 at survey level. Sequencing of each sample targeted about 40,000-50,000 T-cell genomes. The assay was immunoSEQ multiplex PCR, and TCRdb's table has in-frame clones only and misses some. The profile shows 29,000 or so clones, 94% of them singletons. The data derive from a study of long-term antiretroviral therapy in people with HIV. V was trimmed by 0 bases and J by 3 bases, leaving 12 bases between them. Germline CDR1 and CDR2: LGHNA and YSLEER. The CDR3 is 17 amino acids.

The chain uses TRBV4-3 and TRBJ1-6; D call uncertain. The TCR comes from a man between 45 and 60 years old with HIV. The sequencing here drew on unsorted PBMCs, taken 7.4 years after starting antiretroviral therapy. CDR3 residues: CASSQDIRSDYNSPLHF. The CDR3, as DNA: TGCGCCAGCAGCCAAGATATCCGGTCCGACTATAATTCACCCCTCCACTTT.